Below are 26 T cell receptor beta chains sequenced from a single sample in a study of T cells in Graves' hyperthyroidism and ophthalmopathy. RNA transcripts provided the source from which TCR beta CDR3 regions were amplified. The HTBI primer set was used in a first-round RT-PCR of the TCR CDR3. TCRdb called the multiplex PCR reads again in MiXCR, with one record for every CDR3 protein. The data show under 400,000 distinct CDR3 sequences, roughly a fifth seen once. Sequencing was carried out using blood. These receptors were obtained from a woman in her 50s with Graves' hyperthyroidism.

This clonotype was counted a few times. This sequence joins TRBV20-1 and TRBJ1-3; D is ambiguous. This CDR3 region has 13 residues. Germline V gives CDR1 DFQATT, CDR2 SNEGSKA (reference sequence). V was cut by 3 bases and J by 3 bases, with 9 bases left in between. CDR3 residues: CSASSSFGNTIYF. CDR3 sequence (DNA): TGCAGTGCTAGTTCAAGTTTTGGAAACACCATATATTTT.

The V call is TRBV2, the J call TRBJ2-2; D might be TRBD1 (5 bases). Deletions cut 6 bases from V and 0 bases from J, with 11 bases between. The germline CDR1 and CDR2 sequences are SNHLY and FYNNEI. The CDR3 length is 15 residues. CDR3 bases: TGTGCCAGCAGCCGCGACAGCTCGAACACCGGGGAGCTGTTTTTT. The encoded protein is CASSRDSSNTGELFF.

The chain couples TRBV9 to TRBJ1-5; D may be TRBD1 (6 bases). V was shortened by 3 bases and J by 6 bases, with 13 bases between the two germline ends. The germline gives CDR1 SGDLS, CDR2 YYNGEE. The CDR3 spans 14 residues. The CDR3 protein is CASSEGGAPQPQHF. The CDR3 DNA sequence: TGTGCCAGCAGCGAAGGGGGGGCCCCTCAGCCCCAGCATTTT.

The chain couples TRBV28 to TRBJ2-1, with D uncertain. Looked up from germline, CDR1 is MDHEN and CDR2 is SYDVKM. V was shortened by 7 bases and J by 0 bases, with 7 bases between the two germline ends. CDR3 length: 13 amino acids. CDR3 residues: CASIRRSYNEQFF. DNA of the CDR3: TGTGCCAGCATTAGACGCTCCTACAATGAGCAGTTCTTC.

This clonotype was recorded at least ten times. The gene calls are TRBV20-1 and TRBJ2-7; D is unclear. Germline loops: CDR1 DFQATT, CDR2 SNEGSKA (reference sequence). Between the trimmed V and J ends, which lost 0 bases and 5 bases, there was a span of 8 bases. The CDR3 sequence is 12 residues long. CDR3 coding DNA: TGCAGTGCTAGAGATCCGTTCCACGAGCAGTACTTC. This sequence encodes CSARDPFHEQYF.

The V call is TRBV28, the J call TRBJ2-1, with D tentatively TRBD2 (5 bases). CDR3 length equals 15 residues. Per the germline V gene, CDR1 is MDHEN and CDR2 is SYDVKM. V lost 3 bases and J 4 bases, leaving 13 bases between the germline ends. The CDR3 region has the DNA TGTGCCAGCAGTTTTAGAGCGGAGGTATACAATGAGCAGTTCTTC. This codes for CASSFRAEVYNEQFF.

CDR3 nucleotides: TGTGCCAGCAGTTACCGACAGCTTACAGATACGCAGTATTTT. Protein: CASSYRQLTDTQYF. The gene calls are TRBV6-5 and TRBJ2-3, with D possibly matching TRBD1 (5 bases). The CDR3 has 14 residues. Germline loops: CDR1 MNHEY, CDR2 SVGAGI. Trimming left V 2 bases short and J 3 bases short, with 9 bases between.

The chain has TRBV5-1 and TRBJ1-5; 7 nucleotides align to TRBD1. Germline V gives CDR1 SGHRS, CDR2 YFSETQ. J was trimmed by 0 bases and V by 1 base; bases with no gene match: 1. The CDR3 has 15 residues. This CDR3 reads CASSLTGDSNQPQHF. In DNA, the CDR3 is TGCGCCAGCAGCTTGACAGGGGATAGCAATCAGCCCCAGCATTTT.

This clonotype was detected many times. The rearrangement links TRBV3-1 to TRBJ1-2; no reliable D call. CDR1 and CDR2 from the germline V gene are LGHDT and YNNKEL (reference sequence). V was pared by 2 bases and J by 0 bases, with 4 bases between. The CDR3 has 13 amino acids. CDR3 protein: CASSQRANYGYTF. As DNA, the CDR3 is TGTGCCAGCAGCCAAAGGGCTAACTATGGCTACACCTTC.

The table lists this clonotype with a few counts. This sequence joins TRBV5-5 and TRBJ1-1, with TRBD1 as a possible D gene (6 bases). Germline V gene data show CDR1 as SGHKS and CDR2 as YYEKEE (reference sequence). Trimming left V 6 bases short and J 3 bases short, with 18 bases between. CDR3 length equals 15 residues. CDR3 residues: CASNRDTKGYTEAFF. The CDR3 nucleotides read TGTGCCAGCAACCGGGACACTAAAGGGTACACTGAAGCTTTCTTT.

The gene calls are TRBV20-1 and TRBJ2-3; D is unclear. The CDR3 length is 13 residues. CDR1 is DFQATT and CDR2 is SNEGSKA in the germline V gene (reference sequence). Between the trimmed V and J ends, which lost 0 bases and 4 bases, there was a span of 8 bases. CDR3 bases: TGCAGTGCTAGAGATAAGGGCCCAGATACGCAGTATTTT. Translating gives CSARDKGPDTQYF.

This clonotype was counted once. The chain recombines TRBV6-1 with TRBJ2-5; D remains ambiguous. Trimming took 7 bases from V and 0 from J, leaving 6 bases between them. The CDR3 is 12 residues long. Germline lookup yields CDR1 MNHNS and CDR2 SASEGT. The CDR3: CASKRDQETQYF. DNA of the CDR3: TGTGCCAGCAAAAGGGACCAAGAGACCCAGTACTTC.

J is TRBJ2-1 and V is TRBV29-1, with D perhaps TRBD1 (6 bases). Between the trimmed V and J ends, which lost 4 bases and 1 base, there was a span of 14 bases. The CDR3 is made up of 15 amino acids. Germline V gene data show CDR1 as SQVTM and CDR2 as ANQGSEA. DNA of the CDR3: TGCAGCGTTGGAGAGGGGGTGGGGTCCTACAATGAGCAGTTCTTC. It yields the protein CSVGEGVGSYNEQFF.

Ten or more counts support this clonotype. The chain couples TRBV6-2 or TRBV6-3 to TRBJ1-1; D not resolved. Trimming removed 5 bases at V and 1 base at J, with 11 bases between. The CDR3 is 14 amino acids. In germline, CDR1 is MNHEY, CDR2 SVGEGT. The CDR3 loop is CASSPGGSNTEAFF. The DNA for the CDR3 is TGTGCCAGCAGTCCGGGTGGGTCGAACACTGAAGCTTTCTTT.

This clonotype was seen many times. The rearrangement joins TRBV28 to TRBJ2-1, with D perhaps matching TRBD1 or TRBD2 (6 bases each). Trimming left V 4 bases short and J 10 bases short, with 17 bases between. CDR1 is MDHEN, CDR2 SYDVKM, per germline. The CDR3 contains 14 residues. The CDR3 DNA sequence: TGTGCCAGCAGTTCCCGGGGGCTCCGCTTGGAGCAGTTCTTC. The encoded protein is CASSSRGLRLEQFF.

This clonotype was seen ten or more times. The rearrangement links TRBV2 to TRBJ2-4; either TRBD1 or TRBD2 may fit D (5 bases each). Deletions cut 2 bases from V and 2 bases from J, with 7 bases between. Per the germline V gene, CDR1 is SNHLY and CDR2 is FYNNEI. This CDR3 has 14 amino acids. The CDR3 DNA sequence: TGTGCCAGCAGTGAATGGGGGACCAAAAACATTCAGTACTTC. Amino acids: CASSEWGTKNIQYF. Using reference TRBV2 and TRBJ2-4 for the parts outside the CDR3, the full variable domain is EPEVTQTPSHQVTQMGQEVILRCVPISNHLYFYWYRQILGQKVEFLVSFYNNEISEKSEIFDDQFSVERPDGSNFTLKIRSTKLEDSAMYFCASSEWGTKNIQYFGAGTRLSVL.

This clonotype was counted only a few times. The chain couples TRBV5-1 to TRBJ2-5; D is unresolved. V lost 0 bases and J lost 1, with 7 bases in between. The CDR3 covers 14 residues. Per germline, CDR1 SGHRS and CDR2 YFSETQ. The CDR3 DNA follows: TGCGCCAGCAGCTTGGGGGCATCCCAAGAGACCCAGTACTTC. This codes for CASSLGASQETQYF. Complete variable domain (other parts from reference TRBV5-1 and TRBJ2-5): KAGVTQTPRYLIKTRGQQVTLSCSPISGHRSVSWYQQTPGQGLQFLFEYFSETQRNKGNFPGRFSGRQFSNSRSEMNVSTLELGDSALYLCASSLGASQETQYFGPGTRLLVL.

V is TRBV24-1 and J is TRBJ2-2; unclear D gene. Trimming took off 12 bases at V and 7 bases at J, with 20 bases between the two ends. The CDR3 spans 14 residues. Germline V gives CDR1 KGHDR, CDR2 SFDVKD. The CDR3 loop is CASSESSRIGELFF. The DNA of the CDR3 is TGTGCCTCCTCAGAGAGTTCCCGCATCGGGGAGCTGTTTTTT.

This clonotype was counted between two and nine times. This chain joins TRBV28 and TRBJ1-3, with 9 positions matching TRBD1. This CDR3 contains 14 residues. Trimming at V came to 10 bases and at J to 1 base, leaving 5 bases not matched to a gene. Looked up from germline, CDR1 is MDHEN and CDR2 is SYDVKM. CDR3 nucleotide sequence: TGTGCCACCTTGACAGGGGGTTCTGGAAACACCATATATTTT. Protein sequence: CATLTGGSGNTIYF.

At least ten counts were recorded for this clonotype. The CDR3 spells CASSPYRVAGGFGTEAFF. The CDR3 DNA reads as TGTGCCAGCAGCCCCTACCGGGTGGCAGGGGGCTTCGGCACTGAAGCTTTCTTT. V usage is TRBV11-2 and J usage is TRBJ1-1, with 8 bases matching TRBD1. Trimming cost V 5 bases and J 4 bases; bases outside gene matches: 18. The CDR3 contains 18 residues. Germline-derived CDR1 and CDR2 are SGHAT and FQNNGV.

V is TRBV6-9 and J is TRBJ1-5; 9 nucleotides align to TRBD1. Trimming took 1 base from V and 3 from J; bases not matched to a gene: 19. Germline V lookup: CDR1 MNHGY, CDR2 SVAAGI. CDR3 size: 21 residues. CDR3 nucleotides: TGTGCCAGCAGTTATTTGCTGGGACAGGGCTCTCTTAGCTTGACCAATCAGCCCCAGCATTTT. Encoded protein: CASSYLLGQGSLSLTNQPQHF.

The chain carries TRBV27 and TRBJ1-5; D not resolved. Between the trimmed V and J ends, which lost 6 bases and 2 bases, there was a span of 8 bases. The CDR3 is 13 amino acids. Germline V gene lookup returns CDR1 MNHEY and CDR2 SMNVEV (reference sequence). The CDR3 is CASRMRGNQPQHF. The CDR3 DNA reads TGTGCCAGCAGGATGAGGGGCAATCAGCCCCAGCATTTT.

This clonotype was counted at least ten times. The chain carries TRBV11-2 and TRBJ1-2; D is undetermined. The CDR3 consists of 20 residues. Trimming removed 4 bases from V and 0 bases from J, with 27 bases in between. Per the germline V gene, CDR1 is SGHAT and CDR2 is FQNNGV. The CDR3, as DNA: TGTGCCAGCAGCTCCCCAAGGGCAGCGGCGGCGGAACGAGCTAACTATGGCTACACCTTC. This gives the protein CASSSPRAAAAERANYGYTF.

This clonotype was picked up a small number of times. CDR3 protein: CAWSPLDRGRADEQFF. CDR3 bases: TGTGCCTGGAGTCCCCTAGACAGGGGGCGCGCGGATGAGCAGTTCTTC. This chain uses TRBV30 with TRBJ2-1, with TRBD1 identical over 10 bases. J was trimmed by 8 bases and V by 2 bases; bases with no gene match: 12. Germline V gene data show CDR1 as GTSNPN and CDR2 as SVGIG (reference sequence). The CDR3 consists of 16 residues.

The CDR3 DNA sequence: TGTGCCAGTAGGAGCGACAGGGGCGGGCACAATGAGCAGTTCTTC. It is translated as CASRSDRGGHNEQFF. The chain employs TRBV19 and TRBJ2-1, with 8 bases fitting TRBD1. The CDR3 is 15 residues long. J lost 5 bases, V lost 6 bases, and 9 bases had no gene match. Germline V gene lookup returns CDR1 LNHDA and CDR2 SQIVND (reference sequence).

The chain has TRBV11-2 and TRBJ1-1; 8 bases map to TRBD1. Germline loops: CDR1 SGHAT, CDR2 FQNNGV. V lost 1 base to trimming and J lost 8 bases; unmatched junction nucleotides: 6. The CDR3 extends over 14 amino acids. CDR3 bases: TGTGCCAGCAGCTTAGTGGCAGGGGGCGGCGAAGCTTTCTTT. Translated, it gives CASSLVAGGGEAFF.